Listed below are T cell receptor beta chains from one sample, sequenced in a study of blood T cell repertoires in COVID-19. Assay: immunoSEQ multiplex PCR; the TCRdb copy retains only in-frame clones and omits some. The sample has 130,000 or so clones, roughly four fifths seen once. The sample was PBMCs or T cells enriched from blood (not recorded which). The receptor set was obtained from a man aged 25-45 years who had recovered from COVID-19. Each CDR3 is given with its conserved first and last residue. A D gene is named only where the DNA matches it firmly. A clone size is listed for some rows: how often the clone was seen (once, few, many), or a class if it is expanded.

v_gene: TRBV29-1; j_gene: TRBJ2-1; abundance: .; d_gene: TRBD1; CDR3aa: CSGSDRGDNEQFF; CDR3nt: TGCAGCGGATCAGACAGGGGAGACAATGAGCAGTTCTTC
v_gene: TRBV12-3/TRBV12-4; j_gene: TRBJ1-5; abundance: .; d_gene: TRBD1; CDR3aa: CASSLDNRGPQHF; CDR3nt: TGTGCCAGCAGTTTGGACAACAGGGGTCCCCAGCATTTT
v_gene: TRBV5-1; j_gene: TRBJ2-3; abundance: .; d_gene: .; CDR3aa: CASSTSARSTDTQYF; CDR3nt: TGCGCCAGCAGCACTTCGGCCAGGAGCACAGATACGCAGTATTTT
v_gene: TRBV5-1; j_gene: TRBJ1-1; abundance: .; d_gene: TRBD1; CDR3aa: CASSPGTGALKAFF; CDR3nt: TGCGCCAGCAGCCCAGGGACAGGGGCATTGAAGGCTTTCTTT
v_gene: TRBV19; j_gene: TRBJ1-1; abundance: once; d_gene: TRBD1; CDR3aa: CASSAQGAGNTEAFF; CDR3nt: TGTGCCAGTAGTGCACAGGGGGCAGGGAACACTGAAGCTTTCTTT
v_gene: TRBV6-4; j_gene: TRBJ1-3; abundance: .; d_gene: .; CDR3aa: CASSADRGSGNTIYF; CDR3nt: TGTGCCAGCAGTGCCGACAGAGGATCTGGAAACACCATATATTTT
v_gene: TRBV18; j_gene: TRBJ1-5; abundance: once; d_gene: TRBD1; CDR3aa: CASSLRQGVSNQPQHF; CDR3nt: TGTGCCAGCTCACTGAGACAGGGGGTTAGCAATCAGCCCCAGCATTTT
v_gene: TRBV14; j_gene: TRBJ1-5; abundance: .; d_gene: .; CDR3aa: CASSQGGGGQPQHF; CDR3nt: TGTGCCAGCAGCCAAGGAGGGGGGGGGCAGCCCCAGCATTTT
v_gene: TRBV12-5; j_gene: TRBJ1-1; abundance: .; d_gene: TRBD1; CDR3aa: CASGARTGLATEAFF; CDR3nt: TGTGCTAGTGGTGCAAGGACAGGGCTCGCCACTGAAGCTTTCTTT
v_gene: TRBV24-1; j_gene: TRBJ2-5; abundance: .; d_gene: .; CDR3aa: CATSDPRGPETQYF; CDR3nt: TGTGCCACCAGTGATCCCCGGGGTCCAGAGACCCAGTACTTC
v_gene: TRBV11-1; j_gene: TRBJ2-7; abundance: .; d_gene: .; CDR3aa: CASSLAGPSYEQYF; CDR3nt: TGTGCCAGCAGCTTAGCGGGGCCCTCCTACGAGCAGTACTTC
v_gene: TRBV5-4; j_gene: TRBJ2-1; abundance: .; d_gene: .; CDR3aa: CASSTARRDEQFF; CDR3nt: TGTGCCAGCAGCACCGCCCGGAGGGATGAGCAGTTCTTC
v_gene: TRBV4-1; j_gene: TRBJ2-1; abundance: .; d_gene: TRBD2; CDR3aa: CASSQLAGGNEQFF; CDR3nt: TGCGCCAGCAGCCAACTAGCGGGAGGCAATGAGCAGTTCTTC
v_gene: TRBV5-1; j_gene: TRBJ2-3; abundance: once; d_gene: .; CDR3aa: CASSLQGDTDTQYF; CDR3nt: TGCGCCAGCAGCTTGCAGGGCGACACAGATACGCAGTATTTT
v_gene: TRBV7-6; j_gene: TRBJ1-2; abundance: .; d_gene: TRBD1; CDR3aa: CASSATYGGQGVYGYTF; CDR3nt: TGTGCCAGCAGCGCCACTTATGGGGGACAGGGCGTCTATGGCTACACCTTC
v_gene: TRBV5-1; j_gene: TRBJ2-3; abundance: .; d_gene: .; CDR3aa: CASSLDRTSTDTQYF; CDR3nt: TGCGCCAGCAGCTTAGACAGGACCAGCACAGATACGCAGTATTTT
v_gene: TRBV18; j_gene: TRBJ2-5; abundance: .; d_gene: .; CDR3aa: CASSQDKQETQYF; CDR3nt: TGTGCCAGCTCACAGGACAAGCAAGAGACCCAGTACTTC
v_gene: TRBV6-5; j_gene: TRBJ1-6; abundance: .; d_gene: .; CDR3aa: CASSYASGGDSPLHF; CDR3nt: TGTGCCAGCAGTTACGCGTCGGGGGGGGATTCACCCCTCCACTTT
v_gene: TRBV5-6; j_gene: TRBJ2-7; abundance: .; d_gene: TRBD2; CDR3aa: CASSSVAGPYEQYF; CDR3nt: TGTGCCAGCAGCTCCGTAGCGGGGCCCTACGAGCAGTACTTC
v_gene: TRBV2; j_gene: TRBJ2-5; abundance: .; d_gene: TRBD2; CDR3aa: CASSESSSGRGETQYF; CDR3nt: TGTGCCAGCAGTGAATCTTCTAGCGGGAGAGGGGAGACCCAGTACTTC
v_gene: TRBV11-2; j_gene: TRBJ2-5; abundance: .; d_gene: TRBD2; CDR3aa: CASSPGGDQETQYF; CDR3nt: TGTGCCAGCAGTCCCGGGGGGGACCAAGAGACCCAGTACTTC
v_gene: TRBV21-1; j_gene: TRBJ2-3; abundance: .; d_gene: .; CDR3aa: CASSKARWKGADTQYF; CDR3nt: TGTGCCAGCAGCAAAGCAAGGTGGAAGGGGGCAGATACGCAGTATTTT
v_gene: TRBV12-5; j_gene: TRBJ1-5; abundance: .; d_gene: .; CDR3aa: CASGLVPQGSNQPQHF; CDR3nt: TGTGCTAGTGGTTTGGTTCCCCAGGGGAGCAATCAGCCCCAGCATTTT
v_gene: TRBV5-1; j_gene: TRBJ1-2; abundance: .; d_gene: TRBD1; CDR3aa: CASSPDRDLSYFYGYTF; CDR3nt: TGCGCCAGCAGCCCCGACAGGGACCTTTCATATTTCTATGGCTACACCTTC
v_gene: TRBV24-1; j_gene: TRBJ1-5; abundance: .; d_gene: TRBD1; CDR3aa: CATSDGTGGPNQPQHF; CDR3nt: TGTGCCACCAGTGACGGGACAGGGGGGCCCAATCAGCCCCAGCATTTT
v_gene: TRBV5-1; j_gene: TRBJ2-2; abundance: .; d_gene: TRBD2; CDR3aa: CASSFTSGGAPGELFF; CDR3nt: TGCGCCAGCAGCTTCACTAGCGGGGGGGCCCCCGGGGAGCTGTTTTTT
v_gene: TRBV29-1; j_gene: TRBJ1-2; abundance: once; d_gene: TRBD1; CDR3aa: CSVDSGQGIYGYTF; CDR3nt: TGCAGCGTTGATTCTGGACAGGGTATCTATGGCTACACCTTC
v_gene: TRBV3-1/TRBV3-2; j_gene: TRBJ2-7; abundance: .; d_gene: TRBD1; CDR3aa: CASSADRGQAYEQYF; CDR3nt: TGTGCCAGCAGCGCCGACAGGGGGCAAGCCTACGAGCAGTACTTC
v_gene: TRBV20-1; j_gene: TRBJ2-1; abundance: .; d_gene: .; CDR3aa: CSASITPRDEQFF; CDR3nt: TGCAGTGCTAGTATCACGCCCAGGGATGAGCAGTTCTTC
v_gene: TRBV11-2; j_gene: TRBJ2-3; abundance: .; d_gene: TRBD2; CDR3aa: CASSRGTSGGRTDTQYF; CDR3nt: TGTGCCAGCAGCCGTGGGACTAGCGGGGGCCGCACAGATACGCAGTATTTT
v_gene: TRBV11-2; j_gene: TRBJ1-2; abundance: .; d_gene: .; CDR3aa: CASSLGQSIYGYTF; CDR3nt: TGTGCCAGCAGCTTAGGGCAGTCCATCTATGGCTACACCTTC
v_gene: TRBV2; j_gene: TRBJ2-2; abundance: .; d_gene: TRBD2; CDR3aa: CASSEPLAANTGELFF; CDR3nt: TGTGCCAGCAGTGAACCCCTAGCGGCGAACACCGGGGAGCTGTTTTTT
v_gene: TRBV4-1; j_gene: TRBJ2-7; abundance: once; d_gene: TRBD2; CDR3aa: CASSQEPGLAGGYEQYF; CDR3nt: TGCGCCAGCAGCCAAGAGCCAGGACTAGCGGGAGGCTACGAGCAGTACTTC
v_gene: TRBV5-1; j_gene: TRBJ2-3; abundance: .; d_gene: TRBD1; CDR3aa: CASSLADRVGTDTQYF; CDR3nt: TGCGCCAGCAGCTTGGCCGACAGGGTGGGCACAGATACGCAGTATTTT
v_gene: TRBV14; j_gene: TRBJ1-2; abundance: few; d_gene: .; CDR3aa: CASSQYGQPNYYGYTF; CDR3nt: TGTGCCAGCAGCCAATACGGACAGCCGAATTACTATGGCTACACCTTC
v_gene: TRBV6-6; j_gene: TRBJ1-1; abundance: .; d_gene: .; CDR3aa: CASSFGGGGEAFF; CDR3nt: TGTGCCAGCAGTTTTGGGGGGGGTGGTGAAGCTTTCTTT
v_gene: TRBV10-3; j_gene: TRBJ2-2; abundance: few; d_gene: .; CDR3aa: CAISVNGQANTGELFF; CDR3nt: TGTGCCATCAGTGTAAACGGTCAGGCGAACACCGGGGAGCTGTTTTTT
v_gene: TRBV11-1; j_gene: TRBJ1-2; abundance: many; d_gene: TRBD1; CDR3aa: CASSSRQGGIGYTF; CDR3nt: TGTGCCAGCAGCTCCCGACAGGGGGGGATTGGCTACACCTTC
v_gene: TRBV10-3; j_gene: TRBJ1-3; abundance: .; d_gene: .; CDR3aa: CAMGAGVGNTIYF; CDR3nt: TGTGCCATGGGGGCAGGGGTCGGAAACACCATATATTTT
v_gene: TRBV12-5; j_gene: TRBJ1-6; abundance: .; d_gene: .; CDR3aa: CASGLAYTPGNNSPLHF; CDR3nt: TGTGCTAGTGGTTTGGCGTACACTCCGGGGAATAATTCACCCCTCCACTTT
v_gene: TRBV29-1; j_gene: TRBJ1-1; abundance: .; d_gene: .; CDR3aa: CSAGKGGNTEAFF; CDR3nt: TGCAGCGCTGGGAAGGGAGGGAACACTGAAGCTTTCTTT
v_gene: TRBV9; j_gene: TRBJ1-4; abundance: .; d_gene: .; CDR3aa: CASSPRTLTNEKLFF; CDR3nt: TGTGCCAGCAGCCCTCGGACACTCACTAATGAAAAACTGTTTTTT
v_gene: TRBV7-9; j_gene: TRBJ2-3; abundance: .; d_gene: .; CDR3aa: CASSSSALSTDTQYF; CDR3nt: TGTGCCAGCAGCTCTAGCGCACTTAGCACAGATACGCAGTATTTT
v_gene: TRBV6-5; j_gene: TRBJ2-3; abundance: .; d_gene: .; CDR3aa: CASRPTRSTDTQYF; CDR3nt: TGTGCCAGCAGACCGACTAGGAGCACAGATACGCAGTATTTT
v_gene: TRBV5-1; j_gene: TRBJ2-1; abundance: few; d_gene: TRBD2; CDR3aa: CASSSGNSYNEQFF; CDR3nt: TGCGCCAGCAGCAGCGGGAACTCCTACAATGAGCAGTTCTTC
v_gene: TRBV27; j_gene: TRBJ1-6; abundance: .; d_gene: TRBD1; CDR3aa: CASSLTTGGWSPLHF; CDR3nt: TGTGCCAGCAGTTTAACGACAGGGGGTTGGTCACCCCTCCACTTT
v_gene: TRBV2; j_gene: TRBJ1-6; abundance: .; d_gene: TRBD1; CDR3aa: CASRQDRVNSPLHF; CDR3nt: TGTGCCAGCAGGCAGGACAGGGTTAATTCACCCCTCCACTTT
v_gene: TRBV5-4; j_gene: TRBJ2-7; abundance: .; d_gene: TRBD2; CDR3aa: CASSYGPGLAGLDEQYF; CDR3nt: TGTGCCAGCAGCTACGGCCCGGGACTAGCGGGACTCGACGAGCAGTACTTC
v_gene: TRBV4-2; j_gene: TRBJ2-7; abundance: .; d_gene: TRBD2; CDR3aa: CASSQAISGGSYEQYF; CDR3nt: TGTGCCAGCAGCCAAGCGATCTCGGGGGGTTCCTACGAGCAGTACTTC
v_gene: TRBV18; j_gene: TRBJ2-3; abundance: .; d_gene: TRBD2; CDR3aa: CASSPATSGGPGDTQYF; CDR3nt: TGTGCCAGCTCACCAGCGACTAGCGGGGGGCCAGGGGATACGCAGTATTTT
v_gene: TRBV7-9; j_gene: TRBJ1-1; abundance: .; d_gene: .; CDR3aa: CASKIDTNTEAFF; CDR3nt: TGTGCCAGCAAAATAGACACGAACACTGAAGCTTTCTTT
v_gene: TRBV6-5; j_gene: TRBJ1-1; abundance: .; d_gene: .; CDR3aa: CASRLRANTEAFF; CDR3nt: TGTGCCAGCAGGCTCAGGGCGAACACTGAAGCTTTCTTT